This T cell receptor beta chain emerged from a study of cytomegalovirus exposure and HLA in healthy donors. The CDR3 consists of 13 residues. Trimming took 5 bases from V and 4 from J; bases not matched to a gene: 3. CDR1 and CDR2 from the germline V gene are SGHVS and FNYEAQ. The PCR used 60 Vbeta and 13 Jbeta primers. Assay used: immunoSEQ multiplex PCR; TCRdb lists only in-frame clones, some missing. The table has around 280,000 clones, 70% to 90% seen once; the top ten hold about 2%. Study-wide findings and caveats: In a later analysis, TCR beta V- and J-gene trimming showed a link to a missense DCLRE1C variant. Within an earlier analysis, most TCR beta V segments proved productive either about 87% or about 30% of the time. Researchers reportedly found TCR beta sequences accurately predicted most subjects' HLA-A and HLA-B alleles. An analysis that was carried out later associated some 17,000 TCR beta sequences with HLA alleles at 0.05 false discovery rate.

Note on this clone: Its specificity is unknown.

The receptor was isolated from a woman in her late teens or twenties in good health and CMV-seronegative. Source material: PBMCs. This chain uses TRBV7-6 with TRBJ2-7; TRBD2 aligns across 9 bases. The CDR3 is CASSRSGGYEQYF. Here the CDR3 DNA reads TGTGCCAGCAGCCGGAGCGGGGGGTACGAGCAGTACTTC. Full variable domain (remainder filled in from reference TRBV7-6 and TRBJ2-7): GAGVSQSPRYKVTKRGQDVALRCDPISGHVSLYWYRQALGQGPEFLTYFNYEAQQDKSGLPNDRFSAERPEGSISTLTIQRTEQRDSAMYRCASSRSGGYEQYFGPGTRLTVT.